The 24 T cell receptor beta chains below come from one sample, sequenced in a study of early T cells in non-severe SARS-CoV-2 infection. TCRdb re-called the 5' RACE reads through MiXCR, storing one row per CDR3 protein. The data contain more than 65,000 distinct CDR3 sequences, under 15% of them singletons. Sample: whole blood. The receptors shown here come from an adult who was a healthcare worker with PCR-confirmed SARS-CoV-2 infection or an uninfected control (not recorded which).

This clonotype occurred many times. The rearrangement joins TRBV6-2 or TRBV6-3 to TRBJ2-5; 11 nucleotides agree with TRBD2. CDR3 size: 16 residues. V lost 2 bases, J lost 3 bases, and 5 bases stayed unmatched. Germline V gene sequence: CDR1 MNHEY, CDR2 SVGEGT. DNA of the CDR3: TGTGCCAGCAGTTACCCACGACTAGCGGGAAAAGAGACCCAGTACTTC. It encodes CASSYPRLAGKETQYF.

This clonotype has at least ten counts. CDR3 DNA: TGTGCCAGCGGGGAAGGGGGCGGAGGTGTATACAATGAGCAGTTCTTC. It translates to CASGEGGGGVYNEQFF. The chain carries TRBV28 and TRBJ2-1; 7 bases line up with TRBD1. Trimming took 8 bases from V and 4 from J; bases not matched to a gene: 14. The V gene's germline CDR1 is MDHEN and CDR2 SYDVKM. This CDR3 is 16 amino acids long. The variable domain in full, with the rest retrieved from reference TRBV28 and TRBJ2-1, is DVKVTQSSRYLVKRTGEKVFLECVQDMDHENMFWYRQDPGLGLRLIYFSYDVKMKEKGDIPEGYSVSREKKERFSLILESASTNQTSMYLCASGEGGGGVYNEQFFGPGTRLTVL.

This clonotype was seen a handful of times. The CDR3 here is CASSYSFPPGYEQYF. CDR3 in DNA: TGTGCCAGCAGTTACTCGTTTCCCCCAGGCTACGAGCAGTACTTC. The chain has TRBV6-2 or TRBV6-3 and TRBJ2-7; no reliable D call. Germline assignment: CDR1 MNHEY and CDR2 SVGEGT. This CDR3 region has 15 residues. Trimming left V 0 bases short and J 3 bases short, with 12 bases between.

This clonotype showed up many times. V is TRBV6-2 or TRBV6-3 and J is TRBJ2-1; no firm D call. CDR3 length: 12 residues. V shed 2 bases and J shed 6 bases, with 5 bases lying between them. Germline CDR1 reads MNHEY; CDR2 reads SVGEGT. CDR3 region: CASSYLGNEQFF. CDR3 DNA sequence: TGTGCCAGCAGTTACCTGGGCAATGAGCAGTTCTTC.

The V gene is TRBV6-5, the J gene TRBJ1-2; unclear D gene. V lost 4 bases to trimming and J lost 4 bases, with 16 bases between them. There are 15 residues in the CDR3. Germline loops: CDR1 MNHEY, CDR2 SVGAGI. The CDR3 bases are TGTGCCAGCAGTTCCCCGGTAGAGGCGTTCTATGGCTACACCTTC. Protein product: CASSSPVEAFYGYTF.

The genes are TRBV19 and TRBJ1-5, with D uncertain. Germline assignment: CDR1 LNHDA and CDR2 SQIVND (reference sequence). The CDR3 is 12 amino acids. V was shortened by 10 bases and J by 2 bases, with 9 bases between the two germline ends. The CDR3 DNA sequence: TGTGCCACCAAGGACGGCAATCAGCCCCAGCATTTT. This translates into CATKDGNQPQHF.

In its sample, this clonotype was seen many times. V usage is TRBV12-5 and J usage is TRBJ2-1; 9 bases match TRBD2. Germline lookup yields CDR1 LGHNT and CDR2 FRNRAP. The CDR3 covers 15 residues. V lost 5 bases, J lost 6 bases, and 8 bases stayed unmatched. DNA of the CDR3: TGTGCTAGTGGTGCCCGGTTAGCGGGGGCCAATGAGCAGTTCTTC. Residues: CASGARLAGANEQFF. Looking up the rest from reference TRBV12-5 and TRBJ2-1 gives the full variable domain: DARVTQTPRHKVTEMGQEVTMRCQPILGHNTVFWYRQTMMQGLELLAYFRNRAPLDDSGMPKDRFSAEMPDATLATLKIQPSEPRDSAVYFCASGARLAGANEQFFGPGTRLTVL.

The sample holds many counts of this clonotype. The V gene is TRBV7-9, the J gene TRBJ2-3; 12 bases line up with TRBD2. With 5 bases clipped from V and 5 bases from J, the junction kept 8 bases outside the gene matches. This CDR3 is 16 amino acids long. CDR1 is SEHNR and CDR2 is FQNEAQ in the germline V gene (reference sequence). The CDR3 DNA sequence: TGTGCCAGCAGCACCAGACTAGCGGGAGCGGTAGATACGCAGTATTTT. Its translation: CASSTRLAGAVDTQYF. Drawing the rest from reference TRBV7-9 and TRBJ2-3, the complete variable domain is DTGVSQNPRHKITKRGQNVTFRCDPISEHNRLYWYRQTLGQGPEFLTYFQNEAQLEKSRLLSDRFSAERPKGSFSTLEIQRTEQGDSAMYLCASSTRLAGAVDTQYFGPGTRLTVL.

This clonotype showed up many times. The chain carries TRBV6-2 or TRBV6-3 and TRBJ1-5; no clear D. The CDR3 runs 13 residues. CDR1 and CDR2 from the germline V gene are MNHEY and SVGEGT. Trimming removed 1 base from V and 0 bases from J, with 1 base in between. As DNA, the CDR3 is TGTGCCAGCAGTTACTTTAGCAATCAGCCCCAGCATTTT. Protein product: CASSYFSNQPQHF.

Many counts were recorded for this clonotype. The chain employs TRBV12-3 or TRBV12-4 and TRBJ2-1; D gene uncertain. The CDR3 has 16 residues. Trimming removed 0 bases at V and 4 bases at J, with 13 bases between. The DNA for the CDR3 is TGTGCCAGCAGTTTAGCTTCAGTAGCCATTTACAATGAGCAGTTCTTC. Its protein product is CASSLASVAIYNEQFF.

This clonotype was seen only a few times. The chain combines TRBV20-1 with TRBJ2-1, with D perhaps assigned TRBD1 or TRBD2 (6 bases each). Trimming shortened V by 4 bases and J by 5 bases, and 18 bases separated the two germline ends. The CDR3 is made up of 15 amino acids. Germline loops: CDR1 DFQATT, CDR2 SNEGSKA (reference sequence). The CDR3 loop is CSAKGGRGRDNEQFF. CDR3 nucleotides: TGCAGTGCTAAGGGGGGCAGGGGAAGGGACAATGAGCAGTTCTTC.

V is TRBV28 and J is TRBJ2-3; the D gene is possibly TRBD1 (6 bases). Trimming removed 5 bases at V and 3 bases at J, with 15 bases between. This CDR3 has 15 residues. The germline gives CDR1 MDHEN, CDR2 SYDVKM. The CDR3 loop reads CASSPYRERTDTQYF. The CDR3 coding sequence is TGTGCCAGCAGTCCGTACAGGGAAAGAACAGATACGCAGTATTTT.

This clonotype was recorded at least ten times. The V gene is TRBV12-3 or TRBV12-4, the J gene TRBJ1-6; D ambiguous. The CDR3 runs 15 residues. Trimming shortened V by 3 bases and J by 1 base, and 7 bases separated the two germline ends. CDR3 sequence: CASSLGESYNSPLHF. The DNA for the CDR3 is TGTGCCAGCAGTTTGGGAGAATCCTATAATTCACCCCTCCACTTT.

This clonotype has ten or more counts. The CDR3 DNA sequence: TGTGCCAGCAGCCCAGGATCCCCTAGGACTTTCTTT. Encoded protein: CASSPGSPRTFF. The chain combines TRBV7-2 with TRBJ1-1; D remains unclear. Germline assignment: CDR1 SGHTA and CDR2 FQGNSA. The V end lost 5 bases, the J end lost 12 bases, and 16 bases lay between the germline ends. The CDR3 has 12 amino acids.

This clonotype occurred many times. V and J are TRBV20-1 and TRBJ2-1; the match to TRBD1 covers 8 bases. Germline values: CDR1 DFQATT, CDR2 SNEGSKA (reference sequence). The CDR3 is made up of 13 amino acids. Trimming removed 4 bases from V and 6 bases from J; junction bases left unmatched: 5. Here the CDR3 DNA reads TGCAGTGCTACAGGGGGCGAACCCAATGAGCAGTTCTTC. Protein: CSATGGEPNEQFF.

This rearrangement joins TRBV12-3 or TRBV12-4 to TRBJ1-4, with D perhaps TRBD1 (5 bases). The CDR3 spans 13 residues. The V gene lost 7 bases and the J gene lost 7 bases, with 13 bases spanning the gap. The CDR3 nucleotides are TGTGCCAGCACCATAAACGGGGGTGAAAAACTGTTTTTT. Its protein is CASTINGGEKLFF.

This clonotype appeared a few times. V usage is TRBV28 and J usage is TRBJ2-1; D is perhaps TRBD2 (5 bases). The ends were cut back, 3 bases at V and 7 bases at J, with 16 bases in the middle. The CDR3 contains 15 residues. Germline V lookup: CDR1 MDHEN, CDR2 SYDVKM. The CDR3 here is CASSFGGSVGNEQFF. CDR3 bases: TGTGCCAGCAGTTTTGGTGGGAGTGTTGGAAATGAGCAGTTCTTC.

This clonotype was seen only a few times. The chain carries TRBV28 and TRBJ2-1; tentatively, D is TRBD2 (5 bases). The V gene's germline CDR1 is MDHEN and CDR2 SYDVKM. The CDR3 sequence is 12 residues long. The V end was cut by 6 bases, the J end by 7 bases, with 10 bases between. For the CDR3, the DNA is TGTGCCAGCAGGAGAGGGTTGAATGAGCAGTTCTTC. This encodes CASRRGLNEQFF.

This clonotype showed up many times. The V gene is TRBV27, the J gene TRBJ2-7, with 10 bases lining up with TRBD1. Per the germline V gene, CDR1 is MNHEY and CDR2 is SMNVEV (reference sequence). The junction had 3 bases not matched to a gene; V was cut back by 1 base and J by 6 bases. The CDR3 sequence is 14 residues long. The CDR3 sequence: CASSLWDRGAEQYF. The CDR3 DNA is TGTGCCAGCAGTTTATGGGACAGGGGTGCCGAGCAGTACTTC.

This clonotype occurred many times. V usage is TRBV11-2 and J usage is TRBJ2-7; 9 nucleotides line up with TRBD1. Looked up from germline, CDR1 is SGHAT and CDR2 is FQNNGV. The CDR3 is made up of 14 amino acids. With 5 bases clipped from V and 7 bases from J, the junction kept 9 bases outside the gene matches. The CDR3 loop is CASSLGQGYGEQYF. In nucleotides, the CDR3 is TGTGCCAGCAGCCTGGGACAGGGTTATGGAGAGCAGTACTTC.

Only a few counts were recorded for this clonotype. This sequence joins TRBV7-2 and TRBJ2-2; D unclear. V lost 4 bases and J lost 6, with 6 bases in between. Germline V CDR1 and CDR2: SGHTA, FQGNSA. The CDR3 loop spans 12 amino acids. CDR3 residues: CASSSSAGELFF. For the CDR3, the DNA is TGTGCCAGCAGCTCGTCGGCCGGGGAGCTGTTTTTT.

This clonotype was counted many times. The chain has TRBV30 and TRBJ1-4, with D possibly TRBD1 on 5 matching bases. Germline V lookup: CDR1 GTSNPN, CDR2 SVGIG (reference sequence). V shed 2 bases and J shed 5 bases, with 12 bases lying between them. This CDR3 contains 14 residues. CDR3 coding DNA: TGTGCCTGGAGTACCATGGGGCGAAATGAAAAACTGTTTTTT. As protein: CAWSTMGRNEKLFF.

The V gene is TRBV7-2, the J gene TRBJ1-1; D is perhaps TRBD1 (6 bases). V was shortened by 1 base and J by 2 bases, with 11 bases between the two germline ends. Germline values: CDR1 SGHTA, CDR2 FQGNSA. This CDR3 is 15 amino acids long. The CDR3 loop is CASSLGGGSNTEAFF. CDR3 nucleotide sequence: TGTGCCAGCAGCTTAGGAGGGGGAAGCAACACTGAAGCTTTCTTT. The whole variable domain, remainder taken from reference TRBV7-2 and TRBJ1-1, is GAGVSQSPSNKVTEKGKDVELRCDPISGHTALYWYRQSLGQGLEFLIYFQGNSAPDKSGLPSDRFSAERTGGSVSTLTIQRTQQEDSAVYLCASSLGGGSNTEAFFGQGTRLTVV.

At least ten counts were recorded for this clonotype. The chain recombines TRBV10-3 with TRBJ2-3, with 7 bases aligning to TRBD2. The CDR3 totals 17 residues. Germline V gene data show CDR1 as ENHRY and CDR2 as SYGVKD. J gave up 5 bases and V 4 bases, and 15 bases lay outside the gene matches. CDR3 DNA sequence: TGTGCCATCAGTGTTCCCGAGGGGCGGGAGACGGGAGATACGCAGTATTTT. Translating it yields CAISVPEGRETGDTQYF.